These 20 T cell receptor beta chains came from one sample sequenced in a study of STAT5B mutations in CD4+ large granular lymphocyte leukemia. Some clones are missing from TCRdb's copy, which holds only in-frame ones; the method was immunoSEQ multiplex PCR. The data hold around 30,000 clones, with about 82% observed a single time. Sequenced: CD4+ T cells from blood buffy coats. The receptors come from a human donor in good health.

The rearrangement links TRBV9 to TRBJ2-5; the match to TRBD1 covers 8 bases. V dropped 4 bases and J dropped 5; count of bases not matched to a gene: 13. Germline V gene lookup returns CDR1 SGDLS and CDR2 YYNGEE. This CDR3 is built from 16 residues. In DNA, the CDR3 is TGTGCCAGCAGCCCTGGACAGGGTTTGGGGAAGGAGACCCAGTACTTC. The encoded protein is CASSPGQGLGKETQYF. The full variable domain, with the rest looked up from reference TRBV9 and TRBJ2-5, is DSGVTQTPKHLITATGQRVTLRCSPRSGDLSVYWYQQSLDQGLQFLIQYYNGEERAKGNILERFSAQQFPDLHSELNLSSLELGDSALYFCASSPGQGLGKETQYFGPGTRLLVL.

This sequence joins TRBV5-4 and TRBJ2-5; D remains unclear. Germline V gene data show CDR1 as SGHNT and CDR2 as YYREEE (reference sequence). The CDR3 length is 13 residues. V gave up 0 bases and J gave up 5 bases, with 8 bases separating them. CDR3 protein: CASSLAGAETQYF. In DNA form, the CDR3 reads TGTGCCAGCAGCTTGGCTGGCGCGGAGACCCAGTACTTC.

This clone is a singleton in its sample. The chain combines TRBV7-8 with TRBJ2-5; D ambiguous. Trimming stripped 7 bases from V and 4 bases from J, with 19 bases between. Germline assignment: CDR1 SGHVS and CDR2 FQNEAQ. The CDR3 has 15 residues. The CDR3 reads CASTEPDVLGETQYF. The CDR3 nucleotides are TGTGCCAGCACTGAACCGGACGTATTGGGAGAGACCCAGTACTTC.

The chain combines TRBV10-2 with TRBJ2-7, with TRBD1 as a possible D gene (6 bases). The V end lost 7 bases, the J end lost 8 bases, and 21 bases lay between the germline ends. There are 14 residues in the CDR3. In germline, CDR1 is WSHSY, CDR2 SAAADI. The DNA of the CDR3 is TGCGCCAGCATGGATGGGGGCGACTCCAATCAGCAGTACTTC. Protein: CASMDGGDSNQQYF.

V gene TRBV10-3 combines with J gene TRBJ1-6; TRBD1 matches at 8 bases. The CDR3 loop spans 16 amino acids. Germline-derived CDR1 and CDR2 are ENHRY and SYGVKD. Losses at the gene ends were 3 bases for V and 8 bases for J; bases not matched to a gene: 9. In DNA form, the CDR3 reads TGTGCCATCAGTGATTCGACAGGGGCGGTGTATTCACCCCTCCACTTT. Protein sequence: CAISDSTGAVYSPLHF.

The V gene is TRBV5-1, the J gene TRBJ1-4; TRBD1 aligns across 7 bases. CDR1 and CDR2 from the germline V gene are SGHRS and YFSETQ. J lost 7 bases, V lost 4 bases, and 10 bases had no gene match. The CDR3 consists of 15 residues. The CDR3 is CASSPASGTAEKLFF. The CDR3, as DNA: TGCGCCAGCAGCCCTGCCTCCGGGACAGCTGAAAAACTGTTTTTT.

CDR3 DNA: TGCGCCAGCAGCCAAGAAGGGGCGGGACGGCCCTACAATGAGCAGTTCTTC. Translation: CASSQEGAGRPYNEQFF. J is TRBJ2-1 and V is TRBV4-1; a possible D gene is TRBD2 (6 bases). The CDR3 contains 17 residues. The V gene lost 0 bases and the J gene lost 2 bases, with 14 bases spanning the gap. Germline assignment: CDR1 MGHRA and CDR2 YSYEKL.

This chain uses TRBV7-9 with TRBJ2-3, with 13 positions matching TRBD2. The CDR3 is made up of 17 amino acids. Losses at the gene ends were 8 bases for V and 3 bases for J; bases not matched to a gene: 11. Germline lookup yields CDR1 SEHNR and CDR2 FQNEAQ (reference sequence). The CDR3 region is CASSLTLAGGPTDTQYF. CDR3 nucleotides: TGTGCCAGCTCACTTACACTAGCGGGAGGGCCGACAGATACGCAGTATTTT.

The V gene is TRBV25-1, the J gene TRBJ2-7; 10 positions agree with TRBD2. CDR1 is MGHDK, CDR2 SYGVNS, per germline. The ends lost 3 bases at V and 6 bases at J; junction bases unmatched: 5. The CDR3 loop spans 14 amino acids. The CDR3 sequence is CASSESSGSGEQYF. CDR3 bases: TGTGCCAGCAGTGAGTCTAGCGGGAGTGGCGAGCAGTACTTC.

The rearrangement joins TRBV7-9 to TRBJ2-1, with TRBD2 matching 7 bases. CDR3 size: 15 residues. Germline V CDR1 and CDR2: SEHNR, FQNEAQ (reference sequence). V dropped 6 bases and J dropped 6; count of bases not matched to a gene: 11. CDR3 region: CASSSEAGKVNEQFF. The CDR3 DNA reads TGTGCCAGCAGTTCAGAAGCGGGGAAAGTCAATGAGCAGTTCTTC.

CDR3 loop: CASSFKAGAISHTDTQYF. The CDR3 DNA follows: TGTGCCAGCAGCTTCAAAGCGGGAGCTATCAGTCACACAGATACGCAGTATTTT. This chain connects TRBV13 to TRBJ2-3, with 8 positions matching TRBD2. The V and J ends lost 3 bases and 2 bases, in that order; junction bases with no gene match: 13. Germline V lookup: CDR1 PRHDT, CDR2 FYEKMQ (reference sequence). The CDR3 is made up of 18 amino acids.

V usage is TRBV23-1 and J usage is TRBJ1-5; possibly TRBD1 for D (5 bases). TRBV23-1 is labeled an ORF, and its function is uncertain. The CDR3 length is 13 residues. The germline V and J ends were trimmed by 2 bases and 9 bases, with 11 bases remaining between them. CDR3 DNA: TGCGCCAGCAGTCAACCGGGACGCGGGCCCCAGCATTTT. This encodes CASSQPGRGPQHF.

V is TRBV18 and J is TRBJ2-3; no clear D gene. V lost 3 bases, J lost 0 bases, and 13 bases lay in between. This CDR3 contains 16 residues. Germline V CDR1 and CDR2: KGHSH, LQKENI. The CDR3 coding sequence is TGTGCCAGCTCACCCATGACTCCCGCCAGCACAGATACGCAGTATTTT. It codes for CASSPMTPASTDTQYF.

This sequence joins TRBV10-1 and TRBJ2-1; D possibly corresponds to TRBD2 (5 bases). CDR3 length equals 15 residues. The germline V gene has CDR1 WNHNN and CDR2 SYGVQD (reference sequence). V was trimmed by 2 bases and J by 4 bases, leaving 12 bases between them. The CDR3 sequence: CASSENGRGYNEQFF. The CDR3, as DNA: TGCGCCAGCAGTGAGAATGGGAGAGGTTACAATGAGCAGTTCTTC.

The J gene is TRBJ1-1, the V gene TRBV6-6; D remains ambiguous. Per germline, CDR1 MNHNY and CDR2 SVGAGI (reference sequence). The CDR3 is made up of 15 amino acids. V was shortened by 0 bases and J by 0 bases, with 8 bases between the two germline ends. As DNA, the CDR3 is TGTGCCAGCAGTTACTCGTTGACCTTGAACACTGAAGCTTTCTTT. Protein product: CASSYSLTLNTEAFF.

The chain employs TRBV15 and TRBJ2-5, with 9 bases lining up with TRBD1. The CDR3 extends over 15 amino acids. From germline, CDR1 is LNHNV and CDR2 YYDKDF (reference sequence). Losses at the gene ends were 5 bases for V and 2 bases for J; bases not matched to a gene: 6. The CDR3 here is CATSGLGTGQETQYF. DNA for the CDR3: TGTGCCACCAGCGGCTTGGGGACAGGGCAAGAGACCCAGTACTTC.

The table lists this clone with a few counts. The chain recombines TRBV28 with TRBJ1-2; D call uncertain. V lost 8 bases to trimming and J lost 4 bases, with 8 bases between them. This CDR3 region has 11 residues. Germline CDR1 reads MDHEN; CDR2 reads SYDVKM. The CDR3, as DNA: TGTGCCAGCGCAAACTTCTATGGCTACACCTTC. It translates to CASANFYGYTF.

The J gene is TRBJ1-4, the V gene TRBV6-1, with D unresolved. Trimming removed 4 bases from V and 0 bases from J, with 9 bases in between. CDR3 length: 15 residues. The germline CDR1 and CDR2 sequences are MNHNS and SASEGT. The CDR3 sequence: CASSVNLATNEKLFF. In nucleotides, the CDR3 is TGTGCCAGCAGTGTAAACCTTGCAACTAATGAAAAACTGTTTTTT.

The rearrangement joins TRBV6-1 to TRBJ2-5; TRBD2 is a possible D gene (6 bases). The J call may be incorrect, as the DNA end agrees better with TRBJ2-7. In germline, CDR1 is MNHNS, CDR2 SASEGT. The CDR3 has 13 amino acids. The CDR3 region is CASSRAGTYEQYF. As DNA, the CDR3 is TGTGCCAGCAGCCGAGCGGGCACCTACGAGCAGTACTTC.

The chain couples TRBV5-1 to TRBJ2-7; a weak D match, TRBD1 (5 bases). The germline V gene has CDR1 SGHRS and CDR2 YFSETQ. V shed 4 bases and J shed 5 bases, with 19 bases lying between them. This CDR3 is 15 amino acids long. CDR3 sequence reads: CASSRFYGQGHEQYF. CDR3 DNA: TGCGCCAGCAGCCGCTTTTATGGGCAGGGCCACGAGCAGTACTTC.